This T cell receptor beta chain originates from a study of regulatory T cells in long-lasting Graves disease. Notes on the study in general: Patients with persistent disease showed a bias toward TRBV28, TRBJ1-2 and TRBJ2-5.

CDR1 MDHEN and CDR2 SYDVKM come from the germline V gene. There are 13 residues in the CDR3. With 6 bases removed from V and 5 bases from J, the gap between germline ends came to 13 bases. CDR3-region Arm-PCR and iRepertoire HTBI primers produced the TCR beta libraries. MiXCR was run by TCRdb on the multiplex PCR reads, yielding one entry per CDR3 protein. The sample has about 440,000 distinct CDR3 sequences, about 17% seen once; the top ten hold over 8.5%. This clonotype was seen ten or more times. Its antigen is still unknown. The time point here: newly diagnosed GD, antithyroid drugs for less than 3 months. The TCR library was prepared using RNA isolated from PBMCs. Graves' disease diagnosis used American Thyroid Association guidelines. This same sample was also taken into another study, of T cells in Graves' hyperthyroidism and ophthalmopathy.

This TCR came from a woman between 25 and 40 years old with Graves disease. The starting material was peripheral blood mononuclear cells (PBMCs), obtained at new diagnosis, from a patient treated with antithyroid drugs. The V gene is TRBV28, the J gene TRBJ1-1, with D hard to call. This chain's CDR3 is CASSPDWGTEAFF. The CDR3 coding sequence is TGTGCCAGCAGCCCGGACTGGGGAACTGAAGCTTTCTTT. Supplemented by reference TRBV28 and TRBJ1-1, the full variable domain reads DVKVTQSSRYLVKRTGEKVFLECVQDMDHENMFWYRQDPGLGLRLIYFSYDVKMKEKGDIPEGYSVSREKKERFSLILESASTNQTSMYLCASSPDWGTEAFFGQGTRLTVV.